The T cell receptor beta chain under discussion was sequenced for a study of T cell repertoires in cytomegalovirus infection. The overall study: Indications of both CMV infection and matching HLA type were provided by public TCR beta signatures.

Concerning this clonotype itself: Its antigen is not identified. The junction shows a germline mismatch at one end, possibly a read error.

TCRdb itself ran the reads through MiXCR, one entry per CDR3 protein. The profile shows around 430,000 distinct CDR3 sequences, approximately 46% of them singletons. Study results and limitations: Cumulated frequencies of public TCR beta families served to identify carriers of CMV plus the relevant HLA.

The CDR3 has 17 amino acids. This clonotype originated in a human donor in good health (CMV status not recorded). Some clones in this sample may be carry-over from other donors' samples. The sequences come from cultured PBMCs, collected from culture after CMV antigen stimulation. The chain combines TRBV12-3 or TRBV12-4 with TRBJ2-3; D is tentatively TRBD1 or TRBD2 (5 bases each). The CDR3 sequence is CASSLALAGGTTVTQYF. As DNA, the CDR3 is TGTGCCAGCAGTTTAGCGCTCGCGGGTGGGACCACAGTTACGCAGTATTTT.